Each of the 2 T cell receptor beta chains below was sequenced from the same sample in a study of blood T cell repertoires in COVID-19. Sequencing was performed with immunoSEQ multiplex PCR; in TCRdb, only in-frame clones are kept and a portion is missing. This table has 650,000 to 800,000 clones, about nine tenths appearing once. Sequencing input: peripheral blood. Every receptor here comes from a woman between 18 and 30 years old with acute or convalescent COVID-19.

The chain carries TRBV2 and TRBJ1-1; D remains unclear. Germline V gene sequence: CDR1 SNHLY, CDR2 FYNNEI. This CDR3 spans 10 amino acids. Trimming cost V 7 bases and J 11 bases, with 11 bases left between them. The CDR3 DNA reads TGTGCCAGCACTGGCGGTCTGGCTTTCTTT. It is translated as CASTGGLAFF.

The chain combines TRBV5-6 with TRBJ1-2; D gene uncertain. Trimming removed 2 bases from V and 8 bases from J, with 25 bases in between. Per the germline V gene, CDR1 is SGHDT and CDR2 is YYEEEE. The CDR3 has 17 residues. The CDR3: CASSFSPDPDKGRGYTF. CDR3 bases: TGTGCCAGCAGCTTTTCCCCAGACCCCGATAAAGGCAGGGGCTACACCTTC.